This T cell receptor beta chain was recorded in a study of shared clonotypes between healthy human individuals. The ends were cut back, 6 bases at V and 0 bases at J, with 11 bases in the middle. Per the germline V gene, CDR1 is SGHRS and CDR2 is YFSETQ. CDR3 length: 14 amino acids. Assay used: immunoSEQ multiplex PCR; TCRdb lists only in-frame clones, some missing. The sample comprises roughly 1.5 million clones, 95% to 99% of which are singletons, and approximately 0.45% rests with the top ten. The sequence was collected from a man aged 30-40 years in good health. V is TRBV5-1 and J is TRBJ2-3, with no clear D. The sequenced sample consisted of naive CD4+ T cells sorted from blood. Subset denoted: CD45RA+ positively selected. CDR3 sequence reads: CASNWLRSTDTQYF. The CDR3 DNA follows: TGCGCCAGCAATTGGCTCAGGAGCACAGATACGCAGTATTTT.